This T cell receptor (beta chain) originates from a study of radiation and T cells in renal cell carcinoma. Treatment in this sample: treatment-naive control, cytoreductive nephrectomy. Control tumor donors were a handful of females and roughly ten males, median age approximately 60 years. General observations from the study: Compared with controls, irradiated tumors showed greater TCR clonality. Compared with controls, irradiated tumors had more, larger dominant CDR3 motifs.

V was trimmed by 4 bases and J by 2 bases, leaving 14 bases between them. Germline V gene data show CDR1 as SGHTA and CDR2 as FQGTGA. This CDR3 has 15 amino acids. Measured with immunoSEQ multiplex PCR; TCRdb has only the in-frame clones, and not every one. Here the sample spans 8,000 to 10,000 clones, approximately 69% being singletons. About this clone itself: Its matching antigen is unknown.

The chain joins TRBV7-3 to TRBJ1-1; D gene unclear. The receptor's source is a man in his sixties with renal cell carcinoma. Here the sequenced sample was tumor tissue, taken from a patient whose treatment was nephrectomy without radiotherapy. The CDR3 reads CASSYRVASNTEAFF. Written as DNA, the CDR3 is TGTGCCAGCAGCTACCGGGTTGCCTCAAACACTGAAGCTTTCTTT.